This T cell receptor (beta chain) came from a study of blood T cell repertoires in COVID-19 (dated by TCRdb to 2018 to 2021). Study-level background: The collaborator samples originated in the United States, Italy and Spain and spanned the acute and convalescent phases of COVID-19. The prospective study material was composed of cDNA or gDNA derived from T cells, B-cell-depleted T cells, or PBMCs. The repertoires were made available in a free public database intended to serve as a resource for research on the immune response to SARS-CoV-2. Deeply sampled blood TCRbeta repertoires from subjects exposed to, actively infected with, or recovered from COVID-19 were included in the dataset. The samples were drawn from the first 160 participants of the ongoing ImmuneRACE study and from 1,254 subjects provided by 6 global collaborators. HLA class I and class II types, where available, came from metadata supplied by the sample provider rather than from assay-based typing. The sample metadata nearly always contained a de-identified subject ID, COVID-19 status, age in years and sex. Results and caveats for the whole study, not just this receptor: The quantity of clinical and demographic metadata differed by source and by participant and was supplied without curation.

For this clone: The clone's antigen remains unknown. No base quality information exists; no much larger clone differs at one position.

TCRbeta CDR3 regions were amplified from genomic DNA by means of the immunoSEQ Assay, a bias-controlled multiplex PCR. As for how the authors treated the data: Within the assay, amplification of reference gene primers was used to estimate how many nucleated cells each sample contained. Sequence reads were collapsed and filtered to measure the absolute abundance of every unique TCRbeta CDR3 rearrangement. For each sample, productive Simpson clonality was calculated as the square root of Simpson's diversity index over productive rearrangements. Here the immuneACCESS table is served through TCRdb, limited to in-frame sequences with V and J called. Missing clones are a known gap in these copies; in checked studies unresolved V genes cover under half, and the rest lacks a known reason. That table furnishes V, J and clone size, whereas the DNA furnished D and trimming. Recorded for this sample are fewer than 150,000 clones; approximately 83% of them occurred a single time. The top ten clones comprise around 18% of the sample.

Samples from volunteer blood donors who had recovered from COVID-19 were contributed by a second Seattle source. Whole blood was collected in K2EDTA tubes by collaborating institutions according to the institutions' own protocols. Collaborator samples were shipped for TCRbeta analysis as frozen whole blood, isolated PBMCs, or DNA extracted from either sample type. Sequencing was performed on peripheral blood. The receptor comes from a woman aged 45-65 years who had recovered from COVID-19.

The nucleotide sequence is given as TGCGCCAGCAGCCTAGACGACAGGGCAGCCCAGCATTTT. It encodes CASSLDDRAAQHF. The chain uses TRBV4-1 and TRBJ1-5; 7 middle bases align to TRBD1. V trim: 4 bases; J trim: 11 bases; unmatched bases: 8. Looking up the germline V gene yields CDR1 MGHRA and CDR2 YSYEKL. Including cysteine and phenylalanine, the CDR3 has 13 amino acids. Only the CDR3 portion is preserved as DNA: 39 bases, with reading frame beginning at the first base.